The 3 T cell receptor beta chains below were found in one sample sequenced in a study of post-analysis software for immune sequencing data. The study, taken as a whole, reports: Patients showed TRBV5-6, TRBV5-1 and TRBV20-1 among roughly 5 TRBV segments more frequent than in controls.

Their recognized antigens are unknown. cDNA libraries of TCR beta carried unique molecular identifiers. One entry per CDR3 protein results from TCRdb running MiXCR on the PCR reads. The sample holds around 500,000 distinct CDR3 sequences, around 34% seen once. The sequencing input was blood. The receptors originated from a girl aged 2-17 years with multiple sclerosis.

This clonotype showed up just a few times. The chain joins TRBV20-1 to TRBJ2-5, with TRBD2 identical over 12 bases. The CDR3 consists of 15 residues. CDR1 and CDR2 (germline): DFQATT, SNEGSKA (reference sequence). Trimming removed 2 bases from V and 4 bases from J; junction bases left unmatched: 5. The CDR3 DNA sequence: TGCAGTGCTAGACGACTAGCGGGGGTCCTAGAGACCCAGTACTTC. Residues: CSARRLAGVLETQYF.

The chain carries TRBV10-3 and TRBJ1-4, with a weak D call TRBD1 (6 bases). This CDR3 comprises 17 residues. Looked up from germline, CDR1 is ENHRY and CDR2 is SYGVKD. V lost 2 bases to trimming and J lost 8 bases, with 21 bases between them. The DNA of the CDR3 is TGTGCCATCAGTGAGACTCAGGGGTCCACCCCCAACGAAAAACTGTTTTTT. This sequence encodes CAISETQGSTPNEKLFF.

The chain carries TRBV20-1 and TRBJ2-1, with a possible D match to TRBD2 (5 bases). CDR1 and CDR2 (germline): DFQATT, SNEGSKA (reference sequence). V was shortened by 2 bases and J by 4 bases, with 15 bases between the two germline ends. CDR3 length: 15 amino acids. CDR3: CSARSVSALYNEQFF. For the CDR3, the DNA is TGCAGTGCTAGATCGGTTAGCGCGTTGTACAATGAGCAGTTCTTC.